The T cell receptor (beta chain) described here comes from a study of T cell repertoires in cytomegalovirus infection. V was pared by 1 base and J by 0 bases, with 10 bases between. CDR3 size: 15 residues. The table lists this clonotype with many counts. The antigen remains undetermined. In TCRdb, the reads were re-called with MiXCR into one record per CDR3 protein. This table has roughly 990,000 distinct CDR3 sequences, more than 25% appearing once. This chain connects TRBV12-3 or TRBV12-4 to TRBJ2-7; a possible D gene is TRBD1 (5 bases). The sample consisted of cultured CD8+ T cells from PBMCs, taken from culture after CMV antigen stimulation. This receptor was taken from a human donor in good health (CMV status not recorded). Some clones in this sample may be carry-over from other donors' samples. CDR3 sequence reads: CASSLGGWSSYEQYF. The CDR3 DNA follows: TGTGCCAGCAGTTTAGGGGGCTGGAGCTCCTACGAGCAGTACTTC.